This entry describes one T cell receptor beta chain. The antigen remains undetermined. The entry originates in a study of T cell repertoires in cytomegalovirus infection. For the study at large: CMV infection plus the matching HLA type was flagged by public TCR beta signatures. Findings and limits, study-wide: There were HLA-C-restricted CMV-specific TCR beta clonotypes dominating the ex vivo response. Summed public TCR beta family frequency identified CMV carriers bearing the relevant HLA.

In TCRdb, the reads were re-called with MiXCR into one record per CDR3 protein. The table lists roughly 760,000 distinct CDR3 sequences, 35% to 45% of them singletons. The ends were cut back, 3 bases at V and 3 bases at J, with 15 bases in the middle. This CDR3 region has 15 residues. Germline assignment: CDR1 SGHNT and CDR2 YYREEE (reference sequence). The sequenced sample was PBMCs. The rearrangement joins TRBV5-4 to TRBJ1-1, with unresolved D. The TCR sequence derives from a human donor in good health (CMV status not recorded). Some clones in this sample may be carry-over from other donors' samples. The CDR3 sequence is CASSSSYMGDTEAFF. As DNA, the CDR3 is TGTGCCAGCAGCTCCTCCTATATGGGCGACACTGAAGCTTTCTTT.